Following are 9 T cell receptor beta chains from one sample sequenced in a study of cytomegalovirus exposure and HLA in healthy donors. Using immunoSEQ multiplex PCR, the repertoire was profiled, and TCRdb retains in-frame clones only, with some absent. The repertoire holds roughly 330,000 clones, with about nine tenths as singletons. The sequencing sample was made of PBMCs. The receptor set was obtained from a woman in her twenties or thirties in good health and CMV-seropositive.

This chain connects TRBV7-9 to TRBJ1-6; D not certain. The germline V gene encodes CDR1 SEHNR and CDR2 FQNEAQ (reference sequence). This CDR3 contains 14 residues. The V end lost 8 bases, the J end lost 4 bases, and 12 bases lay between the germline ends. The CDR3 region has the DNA TGTGCCAGCGGGAGCCCGCCGTATAATTCACCCCTCCACTTT. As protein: CASGSPPYNSPLHF.

The CDR3, as DNA: TGTGCCAGCAGTGAAGCGCGGGTAGGCAGCACAGATACGCAGTATTTT. Protein product: CASSEARVGSTDTQYF. The rearrangement links TRBV2 to TRBJ2-3, with a possible D match to TRBD2 (5 bases). The CDR3 runs 16 residues. Trimming removed 0 bases at V and 0 bases at J, with 10 bases between. Germline lookup yields CDR1 SNHLY and CDR2 FYNNEI.

The DNA for the CDR3 is TGTGCCAGCAGCTTAGGATCAGGGGGTTCGTCCTACGAGCAGTACTTC. Amino acids: CASSLGSGGSSYEQYF. This chain joins TRBV7-2 and TRBJ2-7; 7 bases fit TRBD1. Germline CDR1 and CDR2: SGHTA and FQGNSA. CDR3 length: 16 amino acids. J gave up 1 base and V 1 base, and 7 bases lay outside the gene matches.

The CDR3 spells CASSPLFLDDYEQYF. CDR3 nucleotide sequence: TGTGCCAGCTCACCACTATTTTTGGACGACTACGAGCAGTACTTC. The gene calls are TRBV18 and TRBJ2-7, with unresolved D. The CDR3 sequence is 15 residues long. V was clipped by 1 base and J by 3 bases, with 13 bases between them. Germline V gene data show CDR1 as KGHSH and CDR2 as LQKENI.

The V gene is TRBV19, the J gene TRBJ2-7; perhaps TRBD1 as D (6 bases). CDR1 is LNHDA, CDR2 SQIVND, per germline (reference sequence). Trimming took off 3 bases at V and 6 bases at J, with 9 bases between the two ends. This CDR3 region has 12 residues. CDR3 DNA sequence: TGTGCCAGTAGTATTTCAGGGGTCGAGCAGTACTTC. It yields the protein CASSISGVEQYF.

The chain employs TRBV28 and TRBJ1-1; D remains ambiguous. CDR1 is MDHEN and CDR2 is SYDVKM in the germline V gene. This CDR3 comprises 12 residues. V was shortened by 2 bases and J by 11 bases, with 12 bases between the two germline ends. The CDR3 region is CASSLNVVGAFF. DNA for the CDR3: TGTGCCAGCAGTTTAAACGTGGTTGGTGCTTTCTTT.

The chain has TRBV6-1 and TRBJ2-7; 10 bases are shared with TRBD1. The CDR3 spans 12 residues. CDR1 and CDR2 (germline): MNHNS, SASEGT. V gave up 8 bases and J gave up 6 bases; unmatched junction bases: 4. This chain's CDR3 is CASLRDRGEQYF. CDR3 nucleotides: TGTGCCAGCTTAAGGGACAGGGGCGAGCAGTACTTC.

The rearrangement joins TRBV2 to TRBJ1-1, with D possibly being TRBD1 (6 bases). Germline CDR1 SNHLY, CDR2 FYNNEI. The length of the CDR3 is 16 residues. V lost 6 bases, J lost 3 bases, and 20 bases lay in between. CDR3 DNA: TGTGCCAGCAGAGATCAGACAGGTCGGAGGGACACTGAAGCTTTCTTT. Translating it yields CASRDQTGRRDTEAFF.

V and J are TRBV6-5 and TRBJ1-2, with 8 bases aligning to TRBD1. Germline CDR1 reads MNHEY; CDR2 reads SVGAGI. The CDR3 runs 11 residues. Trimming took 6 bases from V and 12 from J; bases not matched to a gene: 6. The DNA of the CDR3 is TGTGCCAGCAGCCAGGGACAGGTGAACACCTTC. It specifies CASSQGQVNTF.